These T cell receptor beta chains were read from a single sample in a study of T-cell reconstitution after alpha-beta-depleted transplantation in children. TCRdb reprocessed the PCR reads via MiXCR and lists one record per CDR3 protein. Of around 80,000 distinct CDR3 sequences detected, around 18% appear once; the ten largest clones hold approximately 51%. The material was PBMCs, mostly from graft donor cells, obtained 360 days after TCRalphabeta/CD19-depleted stem cell transplant. The source of these receptors is a male patient aged 2 to 9 who had a stem cell transplant for acute lymphoblastic leukemia, so the T cells may come from the graft donor. CDR3s include the opening cysteine and the closing phenylalanine or tryptophan. Fields, in order: clone size, D gene, V gene, J gene, CDR3 DNA, CDR3 protein. A D gene is named only where the DNA matches it firmly. Clone size appears in some rows only: once, few, many, or a class for an expanded clone.

few	NA	TRBV5-5	TRBJ2-5	TGTGCCAGCAGCTTGGACCTACTTTGGGAGACCCAGTACTTC	CASSLDLLWETQYF
NA	NA	TRBV5-1	TRBJ2-5	TGCGCCAGCAGCTCGAGGGAGACCCAGTACTTC	CASSSRETQYF
many	NA	TRBV7-9	TRBJ1-2	TGTGCCAGCAGCTTAGCAGGGGCCTATGGCTACACCTTC	CASSLAGAYGYTF
NA	NA	TRBV11-2	TRBJ2-1	TGTGCCAGCAGCTTGTTTAAGAACAATGAGCAGTTCTTC	CASSLFKNNEQFF
many	NA	TRBV12-3/TRBV12-4	TRBJ1-1	TGTGCCAGCAGTCTGACAGCCGGACGCACTGAAGCTTTCTTT	CASSLTAGRTEAFF
NA	NA	TRBV6-5	TRBJ1-4	TGTGCCAGCAGTTACTCGGGGGGGCTGGAAAAACTGTTTTTT	CASSYSGGLEKLFF
many	NA	TRBV12-3/TRBV12-4	TRBJ1-1	TGTGCCAGCAGTAGACCCCCCAGGAACACTGAAGCTTTCTTT	CASSRPPRNTEAFF
few	TRBD2	TRBV2	TRBJ2-2	TGTGCCAGCAGTGAAGAGGGACTAGGGACCGGGGAGCTGTTTTTT	CASSEEGLGTGELFF
NA	NA	TRBV7-7	TRBJ2-1	TGTGCCAGCAGCTTAGATAGCGCGCGGTACAATGAGCAGTTCTTC	CASSLDSARYNEQFF
NA	TRBD1	TRBV27	TRBJ2-2	TGTGCCAGCAGTGCGGCGTCCGGGACAGGGGACACCGGGGAGCTGTTTTTT	CASSAASGTGDTGELFF
NA	NA	TRBV12-3/TRBV12-4	TRBJ1-1	TGTGCCAGCAGTTTAGGGGGGGCGAACACTGAAGCTTTCTTT	CASSLGGANTEAFF
NA	NA	TRBV24-1	TRBJ2-1	TGTGCCACCAGTGATTTGCCCGTGACAGGATACAATGAGCAGTTCTTC	CATSDLPVTGYNEQFF
NA	NA	TRBV12-3/TRBV12-4	TRBJ1-5	TGTGCCAGCCGAATGGGGGGATCCAGCCAGCCCCAGCATTTT	CASRMGGSSQPQHF
many	NA	TRBV7-9	TRBJ1-2	TGTGCCAGCAGCGGAGCCAGACATTCGAACTATGGCTACACCTTC	CASSGARHSNYGYTF
NA	TRBD1	TRBV6-5	TRBJ1-2	TGTGCCAGCAGTTACGACCCAACAGGGGCGGGCTACGCCTTC	CASSYDPTGAGYAF
NA	NA	TRBV29-1	TRBJ2-1	TGCAGCGTTGGGTTGGATGAGCAGTTCTTC	CSVGLDEQFF
NA	TRBD2	TRBV5-1	TRBJ2-7	TGCGCCAGCAGCTTGGTGCCTAGCGGGAGGTGGTACGAGCAGTACTTC	CASSLVPSGRWYEQYF
NA	NA	TRBV10-3	TRBJ2-3	TGTGCCATCAGTTGGCGGGACACTACAGATACGCAGTATTTT	CAISWRDTTDTQYF
few	NA	TRBV7-8	TRBJ2-1	TGTGCCAGCAGCTTAGCGGGCGCGGGAAGGGACAATGAGCAGTTCTTC	CASSLAGAGRDNEQFF
many	TRBD1	TRBV6-1	TRBJ2-7	TGTGCCAGCAGTGAACAAATTCTGAGGACAGGGGGCCATTACGAGCAGTACTTC	CASSEQILRTGGHYEQYF
NA	TRBD2	TRBV20-1	TRBJ2-3	TGCAGTGCTAGCCCCACCACTAGCGGCACAGATACGCAGTATTTT	CSASPTTSGTDTQYF
NA	TRBD1	TRBV7-2	TRBJ2-7	TGTGCCAGCAGCTTAGACAGGGGGCGCAGAAACGAGCAGTACTTC	CASSLDRGRRNEQYF
few	TRBD1	TRBV19	TRBJ1-2	TGTGCCAGTAGTATGAACGGGGAGGGGGCGCGTACCTATGGCTACACCTTC	CASSMNGEGARTYGYTF
large	NA	TRBV7-9	TRBJ2-7	TGTGCCAGCAGTGACGGGGGCCTCTACGAGCAGTACTTC	CASSDGGLYEQYF
few	TRBD2	TRBV10-3	TRBJ2-2	TGTGCCATAAGACTAGCCGGCACCGGGGAGCTGTTTTTT	CAIRLAGTGELFF
few	TRBD2	TRBV29-1	TRBJ2-7	TGCAGCGTTGTCGGCGGGAGCTCCTACGAGCAGTACTTC	CSVVGGSSYEQYF
NA	NA	TRBV6-6	TRBJ2-5	TGTGCCCGCGAACAGGGAATGAAAAAGACCCAGTACTTC	CAREQGMKKTQYF
few	NA	TRBV5-1	TRBJ2-5	TGCGCCAGCAGCAACGTTAAGGGGCCAGACTTTCAAGAGACCCAGTACTTC	CASSNVKGPDFQETQYF
many	NA	TRBV7-9	TRBJ1-1	TGTGCCAGCAGCTTGACAGTGAACACTGAAGCTTTCTTT	CASSLTVNTEAFF
many	NA	TRBV27	TRBJ1-5	TGTGCCAGCAGTTTCAGGGTTTATCAGCCCCAGCATTTT	CASSFRVYQPQHF
NA	NA	TRBV7-2	TRBJ2-5	TGTGCCAGCAGCGCGGTGGCTAGTCTAGCTCAAGAGACCCAGTACTTC	CASSAVASLAQETQYF
few	TRBD2	TRBV20-1	TRBJ2-1	TGCAGTGCTAGAGCCCTTAGCGGGAGCGTCTACAATGAGCAGTTCTTC	CSARALSGSVYNEQFF
few	TRBD2	TRBV2	TRBJ2-5	TGTGCCAGCAGTGCCGGACTAGCTTCACAAGAGACCCAGTACTTC	CASSAGLASQETQYF
NA	TRBD2	TRBV6-1	TRBJ2-7	TGTGCCAGCAGAACCCCGGGACTAGCTAAATACGAGCAGTACTTC	CASRTPGLAKYEQYF
few	TRBD1	TRBV12-3/TRBV12-4	TRBJ1-1	TGTGCCAGCAGGACGGACAGGTCGGGCGCTTTCTTT	CASRTDRSGAFF
NA	NA	TRBV9	TRBJ2-5	TGTGCCAGCAGCGTAAAGGGGGACGGTCAGGCCCAGTACTTC	CASSVKGDGQAQYF
NA	NA	TRBV24-1	TRBJ2-5	TGTGCCACCAGTGATTTGAGCAGGGGGGAAGAGACCCAGTACTTC	CATSDLSRGEETQYF
NA	TRBD1	TRBV4-1	TRBJ1-2	TGCGCCAGCAGCCAAGGACAGGGGGCGGGGGGCTACACCTTC	CASSQGQGAGGYTF
few	NA	TRBV3-1	TRBJ2-7	TGTGCCAGCAGCCAAGATGGGGCGGGGACGTACTACGAGCAGTACTTC	CASSQDGAGTYYEQYF